This T cell receptor beta chain was sequenced for a study of T-cell reconstitution after alpha-beta-depleted transplantation in children (dated by TCRdb to the mid-2010s). For context, the study as a whole: Using TCR repertoire profiling, the study quantitatively followed how T-cell immune reconstitution unfolded in children after TCRalphabeta/CD19-depleted allogeneic hematopoietic cell transplantation.

V is reduced by 4 bases and J by 0 bases, leaving a spacing of 11 bases between them. The CDR1 and CDR2 encoded by the germline V gene are SGHTS and YDEGEE. Including cysteine and phenylalanine, the CDR3 has 15 amino acids. Only CDR3 DNA is held: 45 bases, read in frame from base 1. The receptor library was made with PCR. The reads were generated on an Illumina HiSeq 2500. TCR library preparation used molecular barcoding, with unique molecular identifiers applied to normalize quantification of the TCRbeta repertoire. The raw public data were reprocessed by TCRdb itself: fastp quality trimming at Q25, MiXCR clonotype calling, in-frame beta chains only. Each CDR3 protein gets just one entry, which takes the most common genes and DNA from the rows behind it. This sample has about 110,000 distinct CDR3 sequences in its table, and around a tenth of those were observed once. The ten largest account for around 8.5% of the sample.

This clonotype showed up many times. What this receptor recognizes is not known. The input lacks base qualities; no much larger clone sits a single base away. Recombination linked TRBV5-8 to TRBJ1-3, with the D gene too uncertain to name. The TCR sequence derives from a human donor who donated a stem cell graft to a child with acute lymphoblastic leukemia. The sample consisted of PBMCs from the stem cell graft donor, taken from the stem cell graft. The nucleotides read TGTGCCAGCAGCCGAATGGTGAGCTCTGGAAACACCATATATTTT. It encodes CASSRMVSSGNTIYF.